The 3 T cell receptor beta chains given below trace back to one sample, sequenced in a study of T cells in Graves' hyperthyroidism and ophthalmopathy. RNA transcripts provided the source from which TCR beta CDR3 regions were amplified. Primed by the HTBI set, a first-round RT-PCR was run on the TCR CDR3. From the multiplex PCR reads, TCRdb called clonotypes with MiXCR, one entry per CDR3 protein. The sample lists approximately 600,000 distinct CDR3 sequences, 20% seen once, with 30% to 40% in the top ten. What was sequenced was blood. These receptors all stem from a man aged 25-40 years with Graves' ophthalmopathy.

This clonotype was counted only a few times. CDR3 protein: CASSLDRGGSNEQFF. The CDR3, as DNA: TGTGCCAGCAGCTTGGACAGGGGGGGTAGTAATGAGCAGTTCTTC. V usage is TRBV7-9 and J usage is TRBJ2-1; TRBD1 aligns across 10 bases. The CDR3 runs 15 residues. CDR1 is SEHNR, CDR2 FQNEAQ, per germline (reference sequence). Trimming at V came to 3 bases and at J to 7 bases, leaving 6 bases not matched to a gene.

This clonotype was observed a few times. The genes are TRBV12-3 or TRBV12-4 and TRBJ2-1; 12 bases are shared with TRBD2. The ends lost 5 bases at V and 9 bases at J; junction bases unmatched: 14. The CDR3 spans 17 residues. In nucleotides, the CDR3 is TGTGCCAGCAGTCTAGGACTAGCGGGAATTGGGGGGGGTGAGCAGTTCTTC. Residues: CASSLGLAGIGGGEQFF.

The chain has TRBV18 and TRBJ2-2; D unclear. CDR3 length: 14 residues. Trimming stripped 2 bases from V and 4 bases from J, with 8 bases between. The germline V gene encodes CDR1 KGHSH and CDR2 LQKENI. CDR3 residues: CASSPLALTGELFF. The CDR3 coding sequence is TGTGCCAGCTCACCATTGGCCCTCACCGGGGAGCTGTTTTTT.